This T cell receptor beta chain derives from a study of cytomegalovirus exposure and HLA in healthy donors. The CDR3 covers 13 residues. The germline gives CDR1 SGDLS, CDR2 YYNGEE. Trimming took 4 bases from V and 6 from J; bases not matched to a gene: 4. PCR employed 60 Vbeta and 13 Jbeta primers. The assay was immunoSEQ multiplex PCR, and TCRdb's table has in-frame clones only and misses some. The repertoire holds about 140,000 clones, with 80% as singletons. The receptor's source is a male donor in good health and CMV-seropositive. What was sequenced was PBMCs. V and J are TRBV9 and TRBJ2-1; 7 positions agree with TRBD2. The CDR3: CASSPWGGNEQFF. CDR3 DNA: TGTGCCAGCAGCCCCTGGGGGGGCAATGAGCAGTTCTTC. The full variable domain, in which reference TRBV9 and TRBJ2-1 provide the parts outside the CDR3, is DSGVTQTPKHLITATGQRVTLRCSPRSGDLSVYWYQQSLDQGLQFLIQYYNGEERAKGNILERFSAQQFPDLHSELNLSSLELGDSALYFCASSPWGGNEQFFGPGTRLTVL.